This TCR beta chain was sequenced during a study of human versus mouse CDR3 diversity and MHC coevolution. In the study overall: Reportedly, immunoSEQ detects one in 200,000 T cells with minimized PCR bias.

Produced via immunoSEQ multiplex PCR; TCRdb's table is partial and in-frame only. The sample records tens of thousands of clones, 85% to 95% being singletons. This clone was observed a single time. The antigen is unknown. Study findings and constraints: More than 5 MHC II alleles selected the human T cells. Among all groups, most of the three human donors showed least clonal inequality.

Naive CD4 T cells, CD45RO-negative and CD62L-positive, were flow-sorted from PBMCs. The CDR3 loop spans 16 amino acids. V lost 4 bases, J lost 4 bases, and 9 bases stayed unmatched. In germline, CDR1 is SGHKS, CDR2 YYEKEE (reference sequence). The receptor comes from a person aged 25 to 69 in good health. Source material: naive CD4+ T cells from blood. The subset denotes: CD45RO-negative CD62L-positive naive CD4 T cells. The rearrangement links TRBV5-5 to TRBJ2-5; 11 bases agree with TRBD2. CDR3 nucleotide sequence: TGTGCCAGCAGCCCAGATTTAGCGGGAGGGGGAGAGACCCAGTACTTC. It is translated as CASSPDLAGGGETQYF.